Shown below are 18 T cell receptor beta chains from a single sample sequenced in a study of blood T cell repertoires in COVID-19. Measured with immunoSEQ multiplex PCR; TCRdb has only the in-frame clones, and not every one. Among roughly 120,000 clones listed, approximately 78% were seen once. The specimen was peripheral blood. The source of these receptors is an older man with acute or convalescent COVID-19.

CDR3 DNA sequence: TGTGCCAGCAGTGAAGCCCGTCGACAGGAGAGAGCTTTCTTT. Translation: CASSEARRQERAFF. V gene TRBV6-1 combines with J gene TRBJ1-1; tentatively, D is TRBD1 (6 bases). In germline, CDR1 is MNHNS, CDR2 SASEGT. Trimming took off 0 bases at V and 10 bases at J, with 15 bases between the two ends. This CDR3 contains 14 residues.

V gene TRBV5-1 combines with J gene TRBJ2-6; D possibly corresponds to TRBD2 (6 bases). The CDR3 sequence is 18 residues long. Per the germline V gene, CDR1 is SGHRS and CDR2 is YFSETQ. The germline V and J ends were trimmed by 4 bases and 3 bases, with 20 bases remaining between them. The CDR3 sequence is CASSPEGGPSFGANVLTF. The CDR3 nucleotides are TGCGCCAGCAGCCCGGAGGGCGGGCCAAGCTTTGGGGCCAACGTCCTGACTTTC.

The rearrangement uses TRBV6-6 and TRBJ2-7, with D tentatively TRBD2 (6 bases). V was shortened by 0 bases and J by 1 base, with 7 bases between the two germline ends. Germline loops: CDR1 MNHNY, CDR2 SVGAGI (reference sequence). The CDR3 spans 14 residues. CDR3 coding DNA: TGTGCCAGCAGTTACTCGGGGGGATCCTACGAGCAGTACTTC. Translating gives CASSYSGGSYEQYF.

The chain carries TRBV3-1 (or the pseudogene TRBV3-2) and TRBJ2-1; D not certain. The CDR3 consists of 13 residues. V gave up 2 bases and J gave up 5 bases, with 7 bases separating them. Germline CDR1 and CDR2: LGHDT and YNNKEL (reference sequence). CDR3 DNA: TGTGCCAGCAGCCAACCCCGCGACAATGAGCAGTTCTTC. As protein: CASSQPRDNEQFF.

V usage is TRBV28 and J usage is TRBJ1-2; D is possibly TRBD1 (5 bases). CDR3 length: 13 residues. Germline V gene data show CDR1 as MDHEN and CDR2 as SYDVKM. Trimming cost V 0 bases and J 6 bases, with 8 bases left between them. CDR3 DNA sequence: TGTGCCAGCAGTTTATGGGGGGGGAATGGCTACACCTTC. This translates into CASSLWGGNGYTF.

This chain links TRBV23-1 with TRBJ1-2; possibly TRBD1 for D (5 bases). TRBV23-1 is annotated as an ORF whose role is uncertain. The CDR3 consists of 13 residues. Deletions cut 3 bases from V and 4 bases from J, with 9 bases between. The CDR3 DNA reads TGCGCCAGCAGTCACCGACAGAGCTATGGCTACACCTTC. It is translated as CASSHRQSYGYTF.

The chain joins TRBV3-1 (or the pseudogene TRBV3-2) to TRBJ1-1; D is unclear. The CDR3 covers 13 residues. Trimming stripped 2 bases from V and 1 base from J, with 5 bases between. Germline V CDR1 and CDR2: LGHDT, YNNKEL (reference sequence). CDR3 in DNA: TGTGCCAGCAGCCAAACGGGGAACACTGAAGCTTTCTTT. This sequence encodes CASSQTGNTEAFF.

V gene TRBV18 combines with J gene TRBJ1-2, with 8 bases fitting TRBD1. Germline loops: CDR1 KGHSH, CDR2 LQKENI. The CDR3 is made up of 16 amino acids. V lost 6 bases and J lost 3; bases outside the gene matches: 12. The CDR3 here is CASSPQGQGVYYGYTF. DNA for the CDR3: TGTGCCAGCTCTCCCCAAGGACAGGGTGTATACTATGGCTACACCTTC.

This chain joins TRBV4-1 and TRBJ2-2, with 8 bases lining up with TRBD1. The CDR3 sequence is 15 residues long. Germline assignment: CDR1 MGHRA and CDR2 YSYEKL. The V and J ends lost 2 bases and 7 bases, in that order; junction bases with no gene match: 6. The CDR3 here is CASSQSHRGNGELFF. The CDR3 nucleotides read TGCGCCAGCAGCCAATCCCACAGGGGGAACGGGGAGCTGTTTTTT.

V is TRBV5-4 and J is TRBJ2-4; 10 nucleotides line up with TRBD1. This CDR3 has 14 amino acids. Trimming took 4 bases from V and 8 from J; bases not matched to a gene: 6. Germline assignment: CDR1 SGHNT and CDR2 YYREEE (reference sequence). As DNA, the CDR3 is TGTGCCAGCAGCCACTGGGACAGGGGTTACATTCAGTACTTC. This encodes CASSHWDRGYIQYF.

This chain connects TRBV18 to TRBJ2-3; no reliable D call. The CDR3 sequence is 14 residues long. Germline CDR1 KGHSH, CDR2 LQKENI. V lost 4 bases and J lost 6, with 14 bases in between. The CDR3 sequence is CASSLGRSRDTQYF. CDR3 in DNA: TGTGCCAGCTCACTGGGTAGGAGTCGGGATACGCAGTATTTT.

This chain links TRBV19 with TRBJ1-4; D perhaps matches TRBD1 (6 bases). The V and J ends lost 4 bases and 0 bases respectively, with 12 bases between them. The CDR3 covers 16 residues. Germline V CDR1 and CDR2: LNHDA, SQIVND (reference sequence). The CDR3 coding sequence is TGTGCCAGTAGTACCTCATACAGGGCAACTAATGAAAAACTGTTTTTT. It translates to CASSTSYRATNEKLFF.

This clone was seen only once. V usage is TRBV18 and J usage is TRBJ2-1, with D perhaps matching TRBD1 (6 bases). The CDR3 totals 16 residues. The V gene's germline CDR1 is KGHSH and CDR2 LQKENI. With 6 bases removed from V and 6 bases from J, the gap between germline ends came to 21 bases. The CDR3, as DNA: TGTGCCAGCTCCCCCACCCAGGGGTCCTTCAGCAATGAGCAGTTCTTC. Translated, it gives CASSPTQGSFSNEQFF.

The V call is TRBV15, the J call TRBJ2-6; perhaps TRBD2 as D (6 bases). The ends were cut back, 2 bases at V and 2 bases at J, with 13 bases in the middle. Looked up from germline, CDR1 is LNHNV and CDR2 is YYDKDF (reference sequence). CDR3 length: 17 residues. The CDR3 bases are TGTGCCACCAGCAGAATGGAAAAGCGGGCTGGGGCCAACGTCCTGACTTTC. Its protein product is CATSRMEKRAGANVLTF.

The rearrangement uses TRBV28 and TRBJ1-1; D is unclear. The germline V gene has CDR1 MDHEN and CDR2 SYDVKM. The length of the CDR3 is 19 residues. Trimming removed 7 bases at V and 1 base at J, with 28 bases between. The CDR3 protein is CASKKGVVGESFSNTEAFF. CDR3 nucleotides: TGTGCCAGCAAGAAAGGAGTGGTCGGGGAGTCGTTCTCGAACACTGAAGCTTTCTTT. Filled out from reference TRBV28 and TRBJ1-1, the complete variable domain reads DVKVTQSSRYLVKRTGEKVFLECVQDMDHENMFWYRQDPGLGLRLIYFSYDVKMKEKGDIPEGYSVSREKKERFSLILESASTNQTSMYLCASKKGVVGESFSNTEAFFGQGTRLTVV.

V and J are TRBV24-1 and TRBJ2-4; D unresolved. Germline assignment: CDR1 KGHDR and CDR2 SFDVKD. The V gene lost 3 bases and the J gene lost 5 bases, with 13 bases spanning the gap. The CDR3 is made up of 15 amino acids. The CDR3 DNA sequence: TGTGCCACCAGTGATGCCGCCGGGTCACAAAACATTCAGTACTTC. It specifies CATSDAAGSQNIQYF.

In its sample, this clone was seen a few times. The CDR3 region is CASSSGQNSYEQYF. In DNA form, the CDR3 reads TGCGCCAGCAGCTCCGGACAGAACTCCTACGAGCAGTACTTC. The chain recombines TRBV5-1 with TRBJ2-7; TRBD1 is a possible D gene (6 bases). Germline lookup yields CDR1 SGHRS and CDR2 YFSETQ. Trimming took off 3 bases at V and 0 bases at J, with 10 bases between the two ends. This CDR3 has 14 residues.

The chain employs TRBV5-5 and TRBJ2-6, with D perhaps TRBD1 (5 bases). Deletions cut 4 bases from V and 0 bases from J, with 14 bases between. Germline values: CDR1 SGHKS, CDR2 YYEKEE (reference sequence). The CDR3 spans 17 residues. CDR3 DNA sequence: TGTGCCAGCAGCGTAGACAGCGCTCGCTCTGGGGCCAACGTCCTGACTTTC. Translated: CASSVDSARSGANVLTF.